This TCR beta chain is drawn from a study of T cells in women clearing cervical HPV infection. Whole-study findings and limits: TRBV6-7 abundance was lower in cases than controls (0.11% versus 0.16%). Each sample's T-cell count was unknown, possibly confounding richness.

Clones were sequenced by immunoSEQ multiplex PCR, and TCRdb holds only the in-frame ones, with some missing. The sample has around 28,000 clones. The CDR3 length is 15 residues. After removal of 8 bases from V and 5 bases from J, the junction contained 13 bases not matched to a gene. Germline CDR1 and CDR2: SGHAT and FQNNGV. About this clone: The antigen is undetermined. The sequence runs out 3 residues before the end of the CDR3; the remainder is reconstructed from the germline J gene.

This TCR derives from a woman between 18 and 75 years old with a cervical HPV16 infection that either progressed to CIN3+ or cleared (not recorded which). V is TRBV11-2 and J is TRBJ2-7; TRBD1 matches 9 bases. Source material: blood buffy coat. Partial CDR3 DNA: TGTGCCAGCCATCCTACGGCCGGGACAGGGAACGAG. Protein: CASHPTAGTGNE. The complete CDR3 sequence is CASHPTAGTGNEQYF.